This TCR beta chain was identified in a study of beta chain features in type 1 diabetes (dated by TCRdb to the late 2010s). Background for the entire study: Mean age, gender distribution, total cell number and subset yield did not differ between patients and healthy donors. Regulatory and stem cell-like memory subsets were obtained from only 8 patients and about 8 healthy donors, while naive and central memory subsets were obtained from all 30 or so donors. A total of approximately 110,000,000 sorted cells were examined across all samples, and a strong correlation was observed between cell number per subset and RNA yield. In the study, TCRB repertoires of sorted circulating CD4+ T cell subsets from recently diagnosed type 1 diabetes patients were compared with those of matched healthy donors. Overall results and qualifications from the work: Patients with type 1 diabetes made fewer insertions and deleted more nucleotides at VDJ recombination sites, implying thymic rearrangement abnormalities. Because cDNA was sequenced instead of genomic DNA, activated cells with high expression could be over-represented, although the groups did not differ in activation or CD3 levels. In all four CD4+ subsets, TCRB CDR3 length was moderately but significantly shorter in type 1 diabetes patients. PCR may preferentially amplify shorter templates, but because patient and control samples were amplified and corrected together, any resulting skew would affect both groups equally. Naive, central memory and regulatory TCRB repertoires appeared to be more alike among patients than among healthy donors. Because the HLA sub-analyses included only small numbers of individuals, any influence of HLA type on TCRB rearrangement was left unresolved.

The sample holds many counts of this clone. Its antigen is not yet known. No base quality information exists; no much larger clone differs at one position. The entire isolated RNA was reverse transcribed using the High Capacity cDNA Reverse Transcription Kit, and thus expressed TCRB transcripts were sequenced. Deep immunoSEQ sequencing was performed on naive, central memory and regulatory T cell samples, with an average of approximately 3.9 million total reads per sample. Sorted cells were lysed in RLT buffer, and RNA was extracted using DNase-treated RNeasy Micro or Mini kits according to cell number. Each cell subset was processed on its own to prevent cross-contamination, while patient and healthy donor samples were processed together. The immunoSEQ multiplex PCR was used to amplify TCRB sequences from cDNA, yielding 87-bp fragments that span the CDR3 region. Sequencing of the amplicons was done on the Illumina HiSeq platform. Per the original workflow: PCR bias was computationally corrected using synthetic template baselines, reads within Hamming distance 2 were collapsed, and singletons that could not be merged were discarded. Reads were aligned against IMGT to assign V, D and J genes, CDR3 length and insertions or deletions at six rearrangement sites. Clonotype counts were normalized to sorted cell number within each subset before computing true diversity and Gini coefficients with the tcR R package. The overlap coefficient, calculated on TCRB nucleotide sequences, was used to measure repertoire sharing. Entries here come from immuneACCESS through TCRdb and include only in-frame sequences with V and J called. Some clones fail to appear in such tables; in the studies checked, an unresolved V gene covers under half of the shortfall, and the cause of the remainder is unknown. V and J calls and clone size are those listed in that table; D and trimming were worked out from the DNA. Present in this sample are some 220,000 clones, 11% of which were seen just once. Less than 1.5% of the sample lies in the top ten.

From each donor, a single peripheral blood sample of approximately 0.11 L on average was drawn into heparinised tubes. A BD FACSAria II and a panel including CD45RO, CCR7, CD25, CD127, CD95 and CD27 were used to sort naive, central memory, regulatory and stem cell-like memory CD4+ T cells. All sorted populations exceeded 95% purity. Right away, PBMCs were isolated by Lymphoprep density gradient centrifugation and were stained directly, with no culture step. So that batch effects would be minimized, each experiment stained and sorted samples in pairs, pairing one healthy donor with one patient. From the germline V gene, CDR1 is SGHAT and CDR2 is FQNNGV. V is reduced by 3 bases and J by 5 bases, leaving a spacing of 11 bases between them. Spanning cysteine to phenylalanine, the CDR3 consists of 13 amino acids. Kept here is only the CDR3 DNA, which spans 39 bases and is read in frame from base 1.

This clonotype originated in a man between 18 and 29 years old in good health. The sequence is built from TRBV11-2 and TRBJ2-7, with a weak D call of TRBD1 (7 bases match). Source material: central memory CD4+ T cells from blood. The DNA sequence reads TGTGCCAGCAGCTTCGCAGGGGGGCACGAGCAGTACTTC. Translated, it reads CASSFAGGHEQYF.